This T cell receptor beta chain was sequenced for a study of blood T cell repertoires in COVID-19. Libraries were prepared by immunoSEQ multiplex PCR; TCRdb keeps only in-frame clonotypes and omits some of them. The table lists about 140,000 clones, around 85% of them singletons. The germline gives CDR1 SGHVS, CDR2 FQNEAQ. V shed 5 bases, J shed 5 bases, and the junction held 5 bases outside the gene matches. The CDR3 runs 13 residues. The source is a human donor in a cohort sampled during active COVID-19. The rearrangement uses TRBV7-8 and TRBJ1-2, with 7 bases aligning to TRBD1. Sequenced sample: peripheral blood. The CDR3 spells CASSHQGDYGYTF. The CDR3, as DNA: TGTGCCAGCAGCCATCAGGGGGATTATGGCTACACCTTC.